This is a list of T cell receptor beta chains from one sample in a study of T cell responses to AZD1222 COVID-19 vaccine. Generated by immunoSEQ multiplex PCR, the TCRdb table keeps only in-frame clones and is missing some. The sample has 55,000 to 80,000 clones, around 83% seen once. This material consisted of peripheral blood, taken on day 0 of AZD1222 vaccination. The source is an adult in good health. Both conserved end residues are part of each CDR3. Fields, in order: J gene, clone size, D gene, V gene, CDR3 length, CDR3 protein, CDR3 DNA. D genes are given only for firm matches. Expanded clones are given a class, and other clones once, few, many or no size at all.

j_call: TRBJ1-3
clone_size: .
d_call: TRBD1
v_call: TRBV5-1
cdr3_length: 17
cdr3_aa: CASSLGQGARAGNTIYF
cdr3_nt: TGCGCCAGCAGCTTGGGGCAGGGGGCGCGAGCTGGAAACACCATATATTTT

j_call: TRBJ1-5
clone_size: .
d_call: .
v_call: TRBV30
cdr3_length: 13
cdr3_aa: CAWSNRADQPQHF
cdr3_nt: TGTGCCTGGAGTAACAGGGCGGATCAGCCCCAGCATTTT

j_call: TRBJ2-3
clone_size: .
d_call: TRBD1
v_call: TRBV6-4
cdr3_length: 14
cdr3_aa: CASSDSGTGVTQYF
cdr3_nt: TGTGCCAGCAGTGACTCCGGGACAGGGGTTACGCAGTATTTT

j_call: TRBJ2-5
clone_size: .
d_call: .
v_call: TRBV6-1
cdr3_length: 13
cdr3_aa: CASSDRGQETQYF
cdr3_nt: TGTGCCAGCAGTGACCGAGGGCAAGAGACCCAGTACTTC

j_call: TRBJ2-7
clone_size: .
d_call: .
v_call: TRBV7-9
cdr3_length: 14
cdr3_aa: CASSLIILSYEQYF
cdr3_nt: TGTGCCAGCAGCCTGATAATTCTCTCCTACGAGCAGTACTTC

j_call: TRBJ2-3
clone_size: .
d_call: .
v_call: TRBV24-1
cdr3_length: 14
cdr3_aa: CASAEKAFADTQYF
cdr3_nt: TGTGCCTCCGCCGAGAAGGCGTTCGCAGATACGCAGTATTTT

j_call: TRBJ2-1
clone_size: .
d_call: TRBD2
v_call: TRBV19
cdr3_length: 15
cdr3_aa: CASSMSSGGFNEQFF
cdr3_nt: TGTGCCAGTAGTATGTCTAGCGGGGGTTTCAATGAGCAGTTCTTC

j_call: TRBJ2-3
clone_size: .
d_call: .
v_call: TRBV10-1
cdr3_length: 15
cdr3_aa: CASSEAGNVADTQYF
cdr3_nt: TGCGCCAGCAGTGAGGCAGGGAATGTTGCAGATACGCAGTATTTT

j_call: TRBJ2-3
clone_size: .
d_call: .
v_call: TRBV27
cdr3_length: 13
cdr3_aa: CASSFNRETLWYF
cdr3_nt: TGTGCCAGCAGTTTTAACAGGGAAACCCTTTGGTATTTT

j_call: TRBJ2-3
clone_size: .
d_call: TRBD2
v_call: TRBV15
cdr3_length: 16
cdr3_aa: CATSRVISGGPDTQYF
cdr3_nt: TGTGCCACCAGCAGAGTAATTAGCGGGGGCCCAGATACGCAGTATTTT

j_call: TRBJ2-3
clone_size: .
d_call: .
v_call: TRBV7-2
cdr3_length: 15
cdr3_aa: CASSLFGARTDTQYF
cdr3_nt: TGTGCCAGCAGCTTATTTGGCGCCCGCACAGATACGCAGTATTTT

j_call: TRBJ1-6
clone_size: .
d_call: .
v_call: TRBV14
cdr3_length: 16
cdr3_aa: CASSRGGPVYNSPLHF
cdr3_nt: TGTGCCAGCAGCCGCGGGGGTCCAGTCTATAATTCACCCCTCCACTTT

j_call: TRBJ2-3
clone_size: .
d_call: .
v_call: TRBV19
cdr3_length: 15
cdr3_aa: CASSLQGKVTDTQYF
cdr3_nt: TGTGCCAGTAGTCTCCAGGGAAAAGTCACAGATACGCAGTATTTT

j_call: TRBJ2-7
clone_size: .
d_call: .
v_call: TRBV11-3
cdr3_length: 14
cdr3_aa: CASSLGQYSYEQYF
cdr3_nt: TGTGCCAGCAGCTTGGGGCAGTACTCCTACGAGCAGTACTTC

j_call: TRBJ2-5
clone_size: .
d_call: .
v_call: TRBV5-4
cdr3_length: 15
cdr3_aa: CASTSTGRGGETQYF
cdr3_nt: TGTGCCAGCACCTCGACAGGGAGGGGGGGAGAGACCCAGTACTTC

j_call: TRBJ2-7
clone_size: .
d_call: .
v_call: TRBV10-1
cdr3_length: 16
cdr3_aa: CASATADLNFEYEQYF
cdr3_nt: TGCGCCAGCGCCACCGCGGACTTAAATTTTGAATACGAGCAGTACTTC

j_call: TRBJ2-5
clone_size: .
d_call: .
v_call: TRBV4-1
cdr3_length: 14
cdr3_aa: CASSTRGTEETQYF
cdr3_nt: TGCGCCAGCAGCACCCGCGGGACAGAAGAGACCCAGTACTTC

j_call: TRBJ1-5
clone_size: few
d_call: .
v_call: TRBV30
cdr3_length: 17
cdr3_aa: CAWSAGTLVGGNQPQHF
cdr3_nt: TGTGCCTGGAGTGCGGGGACACTCGTCGGGGGCAATCAGCCCCAGCATTTT

j_call: TRBJ1-5
clone_size: once
d_call: .
v_call: TRBV6-5
cdr3_length: 15
cdr3_aa: CASSPQWGSNQPQHF
cdr3_nt: TGTGCCAGCAGTCCCCAGTGGGGATCCAATCAGCCCCAGCATTTT

j_call: TRBJ2-1
clone_size: .
d_call: TRBD1
v_call: TRBV5-1
cdr3_length: 14
cdr3_aa: CASSPGQGYNEQFF
cdr3_nt: TGCGCCAGCAGTCCGGGACAGGGCTACAATGAGCAGTTCTTC

j_call: TRBJ2-3
clone_size: .
d_call: TRBD2
v_call: TRBV5-1
cdr3_length: 16
cdr3_aa: CASSLAFAGGTDTQYF
cdr3_nt: TGCGCCAGCAGCTTGGCCTTCGCGGGGGGGACAGATACGCAGTATTTT

j_call: TRBJ1-5
clone_size: few
d_call: .
v_call: TRBV10-2
cdr3_length: 13
cdr3_aa: CASSLHREQPQHF
cdr3_nt: TGCGCCAGCAGCCTACACAGGGAACAGCCCCAGCATTTT

j_call: TRBJ2-5
clone_size: .
d_call: .
v_call: TRBV18
cdr3_length: 13
cdr3_aa: CASCRDLQETQYF
cdr3_nt: TGTGCCAGTTGCCGGGACTTGCAAGAGACCCAGTACTTC

j_call: TRBJ2-7
clone_size: .
d_call: .
v_call: TRBV6-2/TRBV6-3
cdr3_length: 14
cdr3_aa: CASSYIQRSYEQYF
cdr3_nt: TGTGCCAGCAGTTACATCCAGCGTTCCTACGAGCAGTACTTC

j_call: TRBJ2-5
clone_size: .
d_call: TRBD1
v_call: TRBV7-2
cdr3_length: 15
cdr3_aa: CASSFQGASEETQYF
cdr3_nt: TGTGCCAGCAGCTTCCAGGGGGCCTCAGAAGAGACCCAGTACTTC

j_call: TRBJ2-7
clone_size: .
d_call: .
v_call: TRBV7-7
cdr3_length: 13
cdr3_aa: CASSPGPQGEQYF
cdr3_nt: TGTGCTAGCAGCCCCGGCCCCCAGGGCGAGCAGTACTTC

j_call: TRBJ2-7
clone_size: .
d_call: .
v_call: TRBV7-8
cdr3_length: 14
cdr3_aa: CASSLAAAAYEQYF
cdr3_nt: TGTGCCAGCAGCTTAGCGGCGGCAGCCTACGAGCAGTACTTC